One sample yielded the 18 T cell receptor beta chains listed below, sequenced in a study of vaccination and CD4 T cells after COVID-19 (dated by TCRdb to between 2021 and 2022). Their specific antigens are unknown. The meaning of the sample's treatment or condition label: roughly 10-day PBMC culture with coronavirus spike peptide pools or control peptides (ViraFEST assay). Library construction relied on PCR. The listed sequencing device is Illumina iSeq 100. At the Johns Hopkins FTIC core, DNA from the cultured CD4+ T cells underwent TCR sequencing with the Oncomine TCR Beta short-read assay. TCRdb handled the public reads itself, with Q25 trimming in fastp and clone calling in MiXCR, and kept productive beta chains. Under each unique CDR3 protein, matching rows form one entry showing the most common genes and DNA. The sample table holds approximately 11,000 distinct CDR3 sequences, of which 25% to 35% were seen once. Roughly a quarter of the sample goes to the ten largest clones.

Sequenced material: cultured CD4+ T cells from blood. These receptors originate from a human donor with COVID-19.

The gene calls are TRBV5-4 and TRBJ1-2; TRBD1 is a possible D gene (6 bases). Trimming removed 4 bases at V and 7 bases at J, with 17 bases between. The CDR3 contains 14 residues. CDR1 is SGHNT, CDR2 YYREEE, per germline (reference sequence). CDR3 nucleotides: TGTGCCAGCAGCGCACCGGGGGCCCCGCGTGGCTACACCTTC. Its protein is CASSAPGAPRGYTF.

The chain combines TRBV12-3 or TRBV12-4 with TRBJ1-4, with D perhaps TRBD1 (5 bases). Trimming stripped 3 bases from V and 7 bases from J, with 18 bases between. The CDR3 has 16 residues. For the CDR3, the DNA is TGTGCCAGCAGTTTTGAGGATGGAGGGGCGCGTGAAAAACTGTTTTTT. This codes for CASSFEDGGAREKLFF.

The J gene is TRBJ1-1, the V gene TRBV9; a weak D match, TRBD1 (5 bases). Trimming took 0 bases from V and 3 from J, leaving 9 bases between them. The CDR3 has 14 residues. Germline V gene sequence: CDR1 SGDLS, CDR2 YYNGEE. The CDR3 here is CASSVEGLDTEAFF. CDR3 bases: TGTGCCAGCAGCGTAGAGGGGCTTGACACTGAAGCTTTCTTT.

This chain uses TRBV20-1 with TRBJ1-1; D is uncertain. Per the germline V gene, CDR1 is DFQATT and CDR2 is SNEGSKA (reference sequence). This CDR3 region has 13 residues. V was trimmed by 0 bases and J by 7 bases, leaving 12 bases between them. The DNA for the CDR3 is TGCAGTGCTAGAGATCCGACGGGGAATGAAGCTTTCTTT. This codes for CSARDPTGNEAFF.

The chain carries TRBV20-1 and TRBJ1-5; TRBD1 matches at 10 bases. The CDR3 length is 15 residues. Trimming took 0 bases from V and 7 from J; bases not matched to a gene: 6. Germline V gives CDR1 DFQATT, CDR2 SNEGSKA (reference sequence). CDR3 sequence reads: CSARDTGTGDQPQHF. The CDR3 DNA sequence: TGCAGTGCTAGAGACACCGGGACAGGGGACCAGCCCCAGCATTTT.

This clonotype occurred a few times. The CDR3 loop is CASSYSDRGRDTQYF. The CDR3 bases are TGTGCCAGCAGTTATTCCGACAGGGGCAGGGATACGCAGTATTTT. The rearrangement uses TRBV6-2 or TRBV6-3 and TRBJ2-3; 8 nucleotides agree with TRBD1. CDR1 and CDR2 (germline): MNHEY, SVGEGT. The V and J ends lost 3 bases and 6 bases, in that order; junction bases with no gene match: 8. The CDR3 is 15 amino acids.

Worth noting for this clonotype: Its ends do not fully match the called genes, so a read error is possible. The chain carries TRBV12-5 and TRBJ1-3; D remains unclear. This CDR3 has 12 residues. CDR1 LGHNT and CDR2 FRNRAP come from the germline V gene. CDR3 protein: CASGLGNKALTF. CDR3 DNA: TGTGCTAGTGGTTTGGGGAACAAGGCCCTTACTTTT.

This rearrangement joins TRBV20-1 to TRBJ1-2; 7 bases fit TRBD1. Germline CDR1 DFQATT, CDR2 SNEGSKA (reference sequence). The CDR3 runs to 15 residues. After removal of 0 bases from V and 2 bases from J, the junction contained 6 bases not matched to a gene. CDR3 sequence: CSARDPQGENYGYTF. The CDR3 bases are TGCAGTGCTAGAGATCCCCAGGGGGAAAACTATGGCTACACCTTC.

A few counts support this clonotype. The chain carries TRBV6-2 or TRBV6-3 and TRBJ2-7; 7 bases align to TRBD1. The CDR3 runs 14 residues. The V segment lost 2 bases and the J segment 5 bases; nucleotides outside the gene matches: 6. Germline lookup yields CDR1 MNHEY and CDR2 SVGEGT. As DNA, the CDR3 is TGTGCCAGCAGTTACACCGACAGGGTAAACGAGCAGTACTTC. This sequence encodes CASSYTDRVNEQYF.

The chain is built from TRBV27 and TRBJ2-7; 12 bases line up with TRBD2. The V gene end was trimmed by 5 bases and the J gene end by 5 bases; junction bases not matched to a gene: 13. The germline gives CDR1 MNHEY, CDR2 SMNVEV (reference sequence). This CDR3 is built from 17 residues. The CDR3: CASSPYPRTSGDHEQYF. The CDR3 DNA follows: TGTGCCAGCAGTCCCTACCCTAGGACTAGCGGGGACCACGAGCAGTACTTC.

This clonotype was detected only a few times. This chain links TRBV2 with TRBJ1-1; D call uncertain. Germline V gives CDR1 SNHLY, CDR2 FYNNEI. This CDR3 spans 14 amino acids. Trimming shortened V by 6 bases and J by 0 bases, and 11 bases separated the two germline ends. CDR3 amino acids: CASRLDTLNTEAFF. DNA for the CDR3: TGTGCCAGCAGGCTCGACACCTTGAACACTGAAGCTTTCTTT.

This chain joins TRBV5-1 and TRBJ2-7; possible D gene TRBD1, 5 bases. This CDR3 comprises 14 residues. Germline V CDR1 and CDR2: SGHRS, YFSETQ. Trimming took 6 bases from V and 0 from J, leaving 13 bases between them. The CDR3 region has the DNA TGCGCCAGCAACGCAGGGTTGAGCTCCTACGAGCAGTACTTC. Its translation is CASNAGLSSYEQYF.

The chain uses TRBV5-4 and TRBJ2-2, with D maybe TRBD2 (5 bases). CDR1 and CDR2 (germline): SGHNT, YYREEE (reference sequence). V was cut by 2 bases and J by 1 base, with 9 bases left in between. This CDR3 is built from 15 residues. CDR3 residues: CASSLVGRNTGELFF. The CDR3 nucleotides are TGTGCCAGCAGCTTAGTAGGGAGGAACACCGGGGAGCTGTTTTTT.

The chain carries TRBV5-1 and TRBJ1-2, with D possibly being TRBD1 (5 bases). Trimming took off 0 bases at V and 3 bases at J, with 9 bases between the two ends. In germline, CDR1 is SGHRS, CDR2 YFSETQ. CDR3 length equals 14 residues. Here the CDR3 reads CASSLAGGDYGYTF. In nucleotides, the CDR3 is TGCGCCAGCAGCTTGGCTGGAGGGGACTATGGCTACACCTTC.

This clonotype was observed a handful of times. This sequence joins TRBV4-1 and TRBJ1-1; D remains unclear. The CDR3 runs 14 residues. CDR1 is MGHRA and CDR2 is YSYEKL in the germline V gene. V was clipped by 0 bases and J by 9 bases, with 14 bases between them. The CDR3 sequence is CASSQDLEGRKAFF. The CDR3 region has the DNA TGCGCCAGCAGCCAAGATCTCGAGGGCCGGAAAGCTTTCTTT.

The V and J genes are TRBV5-4 and TRBJ1-1, with a weak D call TRBD1 (5 bases). The V gene lost 3 bases and the J gene lost 4 bases, with 19 bases spanning the gap. This CDR3 region has 16 residues. The germline CDR1 and CDR2 sequences are SGHNT and YYREEE (reference sequence). The CDR3 reads CASSSGLGTIPTEAFF. Written as DNA, the CDR3 is TGTGCCAGCAGCTCGGGGTTGGGGACCATACCCACTGAAGCTTTCTTT. The full variable domain, its missing parts supplied by reference TRBV5-4 and TRBJ1-1, is ETGVTQSPTHLIKTRGQQVTLRCSSQSGHNTVSWYQQALGQGPQFIFQYYREEENGRGNFPPRFSGLQFPNYSSELNVNALELDDSALYLCASSSGLGTIPTEAFFGQGTRLTVV.

The chain is built from TRBV6-1 and TRBJ2-5; 8 bases match TRBD2. V shed 5 bases, J shed 0 bases, and the junction held 14 bases outside the gene matches. The CDR3 spans 18 residues. Looked up from germline, CDR1 is MNHNS and CDR2 is SASEGT. The CDR3 DNA is TGTGCCAGCAGTATACACCCTCGGGGGGGCACCTACCAAGAGACCCAGTACTTC. Protein sequence: CASSIHPRGGTYQETQYF.

This clonotype was observed a few times. V gene TRBV25-1 combines with J gene TRBJ1-2, with a weak D call TRBD1 (5 bases). The CDR3 is made up of 13 amino acids. The germline V gene encodes CDR1 MGHDK and CDR2 SYGVNS. The V end was cut by 5 bases, the J end by 2 bases, with 9 bases between. The CDR3 loop reads CASSRRTNYGYTF. CDR3 bases: TGTGCCAGCAGTCGACGGACAAACTATGGCTACACCTTC.